These 14 T cell receptor beta chains were all obtained from the same sample, sequenced in a study of monozygotic twins with inflammatory bowel disease (dated by TCRdb to about 2019). Library preparation used 5' RACE. Sequencer: Illumina HiSeq 2500. Reprocessed by TCRdb, the reads give a single entry per CDR3 protein sequence, without DNA. The sample table holds around 370,000 distinct CDR3 sequences. The top ten clones comprise approximately 2.8% of the sample. Sequenced material: blood. These receptors came from a human donor with ulcerative colitis or Crohn's disease, or a healthy co-twin of an affected twin (not recorded which).

The chain combines TRBV7-6 with TRBJ2-3; TCRdb's D gene call, TRBD1, goes unchecked for lack of DNA. CDR1 SGHVS and CDR2 FNYEAQ come from the germline V gene. This CDR3 region has 15 residues. The CDR3 here is CASSLTGPVTDTQYF. The complete variable domain, with remaining parts taken from reference TRBV7-6 and TRBJ2-3, reads GAGVSQSPRYKVTKRGQDVALRCDPISGHVSLYWYRQALGQGPEFLTYFNYEAQQDKSGLPNDRFSAERPEGSISTLTIQRTEQRDSAMYRCASSLTGPVTDTQYFGPGTRLTVL.

The J gene is TRBJ2-3, the V gene TRBV14; the D call from TCRdb, TRBD1, cannot be confirmed without DNA. CDR3 length equals 16 residues. Per germline, CDR1 SGHDN and CDR2 FVKESK. CDR3: CASSQERGGLVDTQYF. Drawing the rest from reference TRBV14 and TRBJ2-3, the complete variable domain is EAGVTQFPSHSVIEKGQTVTLRCDPISGHDNLYWYRRVMGKEIKFLLHFVKESKQDESGMPNNRFLAERTGGTYSTLKVQPAELEDSGVYFCASSQERGGLVDTQYFGPGTRLTVL.

The chain carries TRBV20-1 and TRBJ1-5. CDR1 DFQATT and CDR2 SNEGSKA come from the germline V gene (reference sequence). The CDR3 is 14 amino acids. The CDR3 sequence: CSARDNGLNQPQHF.

This chain joins TRBV18 and TRBJ2-5. There are 14 residues in the CDR3. Looked up from germline, CDR1 is KGHSH and CDR2 is LQKENI. CDR3 sequence: CASSPQRNQETQYF. The variable domain in full, completed from reference TRBV18 and TRBJ2-5, reads NAGVMQNPRHLVRRRGQEARLRCSPMKGHSHVYWYRQLPEEGLKFMVYLQKENIIDESGMPKERFSAEFPKEGPSILRIQQVVRGDSAAYFCASSPQRNQETQYFGPGTRLLVL.

The chain couples TRBV10-3 to TRBJ2-3; TCRdb calls TRBD1, which cannot be checked without DNA. The V gene's germline CDR1 is ENHRY and CDR2 SYGVKD. The CDR3 runs 16 residues. CDR3 sequence: CAISEGGRGLADTQYF.

The V gene is TRBV5-1, the J gene TRBJ2-1; no DNA is available, so the TRBD1 call from TCRdb remains unchecked. The CDR3 totals 15 residues. Germline V gene lookup returns CDR1 SGHRS and CDR2 YFSETQ. CDR3 loop: CASSLFNQGSNEQFF.

The chain employs TRBV7-3 and TRBJ2-2; with no DNA, the TCRdb D assignment of TRBD1 cannot be verified. This CDR3 is built from 15 residues. Germline V CDR1 and CDR2: SGHTA, FQGTGA. Here the CDR3 reads CASSVTGGPTGELFF.

J is TRBJ2-5 and V is TRBV12-3 or TRBV12-4; TCRdb outputs TRBD2, but without DNA this stays unchecked. This CDR3 has 17 amino acids. The CDR3 loop reads CASSRLAGDGFEETQYF.

The chain couples TRBV5-4 to TRBJ2-1; TCRdb indicates TRBD2, and absent DNA this call remains unverified. The germline V gene has CDR1 SGHNT and CDR2 YYREEE (reference sequence). The CDR3 totals 16 residues. The CDR3 is CASSTLTSGSYNEQFF.

The chain is built from TRBV7-9 and TRBJ2-7; absent DNA, TCRdb's TRBD1 call cannot be checked. There are 15 residues in the CDR3. Germline V gives CDR1 SEHNR, CDR2 FQNEAQ (reference sequence). CDR3 amino acids: CASSSWMGQGYEQYF.

The V and J genes are TRBV6-2 or TRBV6-3 and TRBJ2-7; TCRdb indicates TRBD1, and absent DNA this call remains unverified. There are 12 residues in the CDR3. Germline lookup yields CDR1 MNHEY and CDR2 SVGEGT. The CDR3 here is CASDPGNYEQYF.

The V call is TRBV6-5, the J call TRBJ2-7. The CDR3 has 15 residues. Germline CDR1 and CDR2: MNHEY and SVGAGI. The CDR3 loop is CASSYSAGAAYEQYF.

This chain joins TRBV11-2 and TRBJ2-2. Germline CDR1 reads SGHAT; CDR2 reads FQNNGV. The CDR3 extends over 14 amino acids. The CDR3 is CASSKHSNTGELFF.

The chain joins TRBV10-3 to TRBJ1-1; TCRdb's D call, TRBD1, is unchecked because there is no DNA. The CDR3 is 13 residues long. The V gene's germline CDR1 is ENHRY and CDR2 SYGVKD. The CDR3 sequence: CAIRKDRGTEAFF.